This TCR beta chain stems from a study of OX40 agonist ivuxolimab in advanced cancers. Across the whole study: The eligibility criteria allowed prior anti-PD-1, anti-PD-L1 or anti-CTLA-4 therapy, and around 40% had some.

Study-wide points: At 0.1 to 3.0 mg/kg and by week 6, clonal expansion occurred in CD4+ and CD8+ blood T cells.

Trimming took 8 bases from V and 0 from J; bases not matched to a gene: 7. Germline-derived CDR1 and CDR2 are LNHDA and SQIVND (reference sequence). This CDR3 comprises 14 residues. The assay was immunoSEQ multiplex PCR, and TCRdb's table has in-frame clones only and misses some. Of approximately 99,000 clones listed, more than 95% are singletons. For this clone: Its antigen is currently unknown.

This rearrangement joins TRBV19 to TRBJ2-7, with 7 bases lining up with TRBD1. The sample here was CD4+ or CD8+ T cells sorted from blood, taken in a trial of the OX40 agonist ivuxolimab. The source is an adult with an advanced solid tumor such as melanoma, head and neck, liver or kidney cancer. The CDR3 DNA reads TGTGCCAGTGGGGCGACAGGGAGCTCCTACGAGCAGTACTTC. This encodes CASGATGSSYEQYF. The full variable domain, its missing parts supplied by reference TRBV19 and TRBJ2-7, is DGGITQSPKYLFRKEGQNVTLSCEQNLNHDAMYWYRQDPGQGLRLIYYSQIVNDFQKGDIAEGYSVSREKKESFPLTVTSAQKNPTAFYLCASGATGSSYEQYFGPGTRLTVT.